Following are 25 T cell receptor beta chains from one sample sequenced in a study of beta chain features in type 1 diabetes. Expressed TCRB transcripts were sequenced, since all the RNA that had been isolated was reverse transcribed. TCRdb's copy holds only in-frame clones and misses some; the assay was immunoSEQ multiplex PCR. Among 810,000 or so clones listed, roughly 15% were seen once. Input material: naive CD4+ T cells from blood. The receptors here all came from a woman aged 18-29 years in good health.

CDR3 DNA sequence: TGTGCCAGCAGTTTAGGTATGGGTGAAGCTTTCTTT. Its protein product is CASSLGMGEAFF. This chain joins TRBV28 and TRBJ1-1; no clear D gene. There are 12 residues in the CDR3. CDR1 and CDR2 (germline): MDHEN, SYDVKM. V gave up 2 bases and J gave up 7 bases, with 8 bases separating them.

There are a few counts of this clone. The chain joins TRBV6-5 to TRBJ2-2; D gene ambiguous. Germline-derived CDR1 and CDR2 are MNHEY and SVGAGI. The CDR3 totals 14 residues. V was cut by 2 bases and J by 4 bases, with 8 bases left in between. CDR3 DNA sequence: TGTGCCAGCAGTTACAGTTCATTCACCGGGGAGCTGTTTTTT. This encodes CASSYSSFTGELFF.

CDR3 DNA sequence: TGTGCCATCAGTGGGGTTGGACAGGGAAAGGTCTACGAGCAGTACTTC. It is translated as CAISGVGQGKVYEQYF. The chain employs TRBV10-3 and TRBJ2-7, with 8 bases aligning to TRBD1. V was pared by 4 bases and J by 3 bases, with 11 bases of the junction left unmatched. The CDR3 spans 16 residues. Germline V gene data show CDR1 as ENHRY and CDR2 as SYGVKD.

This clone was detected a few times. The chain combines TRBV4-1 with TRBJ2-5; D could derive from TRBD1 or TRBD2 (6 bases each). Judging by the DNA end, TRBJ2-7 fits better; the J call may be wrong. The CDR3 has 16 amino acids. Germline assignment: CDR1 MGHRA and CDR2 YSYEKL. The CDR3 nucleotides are TGCGCCAGCAGCCAATCCAGGGGAGGTCGGTCCTACGAGCAGTACTTC. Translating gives CASSQSRGGRSYEQYF.

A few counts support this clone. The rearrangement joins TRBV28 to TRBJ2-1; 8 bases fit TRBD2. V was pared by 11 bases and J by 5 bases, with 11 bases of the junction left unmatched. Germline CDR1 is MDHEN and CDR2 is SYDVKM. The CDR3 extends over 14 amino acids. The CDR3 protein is CAGRGGLRDNEQFF. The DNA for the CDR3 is TGTGCCGGTCGGGGGGGCTTAAGAGACAATGAGCAGTTCTTC.

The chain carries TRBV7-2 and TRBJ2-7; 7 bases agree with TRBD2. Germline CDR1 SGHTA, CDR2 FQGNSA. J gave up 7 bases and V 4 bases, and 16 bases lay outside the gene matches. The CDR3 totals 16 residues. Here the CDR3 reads CASSSSAGVTWGEQYF. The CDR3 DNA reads TGTGCCAGCAGCTCCAGTGCGGGAGTAACCTGGGGGGAGCAGTACTTC. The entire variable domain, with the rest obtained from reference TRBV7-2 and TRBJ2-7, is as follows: GAGVSQSPSNKVTEKGKDVELRCDPISGHTALYWYRQSLGQGLEFLIYFQGNSAPDKSGLPSDRFSAERTGGSVSTLTIQRTQQEDSAVYLCASSSSAGVTWGEQYFGPGTRLTVT.

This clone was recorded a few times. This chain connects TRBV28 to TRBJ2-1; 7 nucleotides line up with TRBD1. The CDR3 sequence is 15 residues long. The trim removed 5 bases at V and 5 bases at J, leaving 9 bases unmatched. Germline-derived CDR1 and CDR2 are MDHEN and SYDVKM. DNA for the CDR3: TGTGCCAGCAGTACCCCCGGGACAGCGAACAATGAGCAGTTCTTC. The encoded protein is CASSTPGTANNEQFF.

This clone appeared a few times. This chain's CDR3 is CASSAFTGTAEAFF. The CDR3 nucleotides read TGTGCCAGCAGCGCCTTTACAGGGACCGCTGAAGCTTTCTTT. This rearrangement joins TRBV9 to TRBJ1-1, with a tentative D call TRBD1 (6 bases). This CDR3 is 14 amino acids long. Trimming shortened V by 3 bases and J by 6 bases, and 15 bases separated the two germline ends. CDR1 is SGDLS and CDR2 is YYNGEE in the germline V gene.

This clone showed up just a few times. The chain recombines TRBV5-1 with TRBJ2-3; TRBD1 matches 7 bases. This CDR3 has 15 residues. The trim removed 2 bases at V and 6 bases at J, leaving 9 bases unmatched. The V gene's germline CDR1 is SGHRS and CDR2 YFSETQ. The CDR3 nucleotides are TGCGCCAGCAGCTTCCCCGGGACAGCTAGGGATACGCAGTATTTT. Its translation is CASSFPGTARDTQYF.

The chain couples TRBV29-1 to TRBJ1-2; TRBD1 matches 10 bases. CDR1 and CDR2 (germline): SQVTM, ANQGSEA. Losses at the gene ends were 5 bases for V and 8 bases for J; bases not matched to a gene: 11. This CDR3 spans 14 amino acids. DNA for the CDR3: TGCAGCGTTTCCCCGGGACAGGGGTCCGGGGGCTACACCTTC. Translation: CSVSPGQGSGGYTF.

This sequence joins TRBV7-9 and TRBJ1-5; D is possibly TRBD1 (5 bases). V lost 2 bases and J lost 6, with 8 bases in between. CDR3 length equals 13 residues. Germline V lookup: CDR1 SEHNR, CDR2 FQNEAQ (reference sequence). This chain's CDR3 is CASSLLGGQPQHF. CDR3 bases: TGTGCCAGCAGCTTACTCGGGGGTCAGCCCCAGCATTTT.

Here the CDR3 DNA reads TGTGCCAGCAGTTTAGACGCTAGCGGCCGCTCCTACGAGCAGTACTTC. This sequence encodes CASSLDASGRSYEQYF. This rearrangement joins TRBV28 to TRBJ2-7, with 7 bases matching TRBD2. After removal of 2 bases from V and 0 bases from J, the junction contained 7 bases not matched to a gene. CDR3 length: 16 residues. Germline V gene sequence: CDR1 MDHEN, CDR2 SYDVKM.

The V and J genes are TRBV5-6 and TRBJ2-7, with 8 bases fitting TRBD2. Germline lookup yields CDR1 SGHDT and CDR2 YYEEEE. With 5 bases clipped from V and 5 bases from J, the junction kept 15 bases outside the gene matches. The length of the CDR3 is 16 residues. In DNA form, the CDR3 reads TGTGCCAGCAGTCGTCTAGCGGGCTGGGCGGGACACGAGCAGTACTTC. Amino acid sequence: CASSRLAGWAGHEQYF.

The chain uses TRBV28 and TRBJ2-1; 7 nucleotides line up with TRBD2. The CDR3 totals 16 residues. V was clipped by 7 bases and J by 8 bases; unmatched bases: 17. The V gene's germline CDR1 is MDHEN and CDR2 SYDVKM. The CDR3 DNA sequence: TGTGCCAGCACCACCGGAGGTATGGGCGGGAGATATGAGCAGTTCTTC. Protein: CASTTGGMGGRYEQFF.

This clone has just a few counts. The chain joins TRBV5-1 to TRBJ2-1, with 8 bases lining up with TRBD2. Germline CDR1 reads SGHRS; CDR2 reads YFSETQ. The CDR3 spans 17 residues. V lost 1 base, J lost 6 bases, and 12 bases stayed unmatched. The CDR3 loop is CASSLPSGSPFFNEQFF. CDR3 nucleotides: TGCGCCAGCAGCTTGCCTAGCGGGTCACCCTTCTTCAATGAGCAGTTCTTC.

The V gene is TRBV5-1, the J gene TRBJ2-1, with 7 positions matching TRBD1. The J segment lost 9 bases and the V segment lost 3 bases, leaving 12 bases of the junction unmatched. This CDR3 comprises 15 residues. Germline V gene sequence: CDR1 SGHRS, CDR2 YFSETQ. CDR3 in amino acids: CASSSAGTVGVEQFF. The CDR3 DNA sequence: TGCGCCAGCAGCTCCGCAGGGACAGTCGGTGTTGAGCAGTTCTTC.

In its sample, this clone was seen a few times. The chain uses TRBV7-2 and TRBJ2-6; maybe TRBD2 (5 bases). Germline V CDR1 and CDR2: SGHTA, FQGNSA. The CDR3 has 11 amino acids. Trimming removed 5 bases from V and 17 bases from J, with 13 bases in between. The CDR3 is CASSPREGMTF. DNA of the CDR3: TGTGCCAGCAGCCCCCGAGAGGGTATGACTTTC. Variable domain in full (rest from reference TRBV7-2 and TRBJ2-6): GAGVSQSPSNKVTEKGKDVELRCDPISGHTALYWYRQSLGQGLEFLIYFQGNSAPDKSGLPSDRFSAERTGGSVSTLTIQRTQQEDSAVYLCASSPREGMTFGAGSRLTVL.

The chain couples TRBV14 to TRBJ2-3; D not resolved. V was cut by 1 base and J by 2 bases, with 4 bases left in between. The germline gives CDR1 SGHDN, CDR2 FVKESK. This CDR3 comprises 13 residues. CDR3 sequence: CASSQGVTDTQYF. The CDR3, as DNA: TGTGCCAGCAGCCAAGGGGTCACAGATACGCAGTATTTT.

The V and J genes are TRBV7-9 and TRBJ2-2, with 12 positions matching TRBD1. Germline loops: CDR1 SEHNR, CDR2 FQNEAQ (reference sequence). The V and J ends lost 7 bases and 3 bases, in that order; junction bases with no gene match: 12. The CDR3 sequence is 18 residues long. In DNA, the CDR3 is TGTGCCAGCACCCCACTCTCCGGGACAGGGGGCTACACCGGGGAGCTGTTTTTT. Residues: CASTPLSGTGGYTGELFF.

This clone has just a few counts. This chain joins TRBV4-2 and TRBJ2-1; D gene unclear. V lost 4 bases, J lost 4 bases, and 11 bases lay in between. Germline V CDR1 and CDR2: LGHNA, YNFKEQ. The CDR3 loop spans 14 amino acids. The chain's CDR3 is CASSPTMDYNEQFF. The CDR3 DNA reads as TGTGCCAGCAGCCCCACTATGGATTACAATGAGCAGTTCTTC.

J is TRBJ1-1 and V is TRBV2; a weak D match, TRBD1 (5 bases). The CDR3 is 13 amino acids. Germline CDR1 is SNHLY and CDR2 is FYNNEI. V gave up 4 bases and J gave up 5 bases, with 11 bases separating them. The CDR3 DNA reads TGTGCCAGCAGTGTATCGGGGGGGACTGAAGCTTTCTTT. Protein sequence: CASSVSGGTEAFF. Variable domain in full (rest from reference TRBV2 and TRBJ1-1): EPEVTQTPSHQVTQMGQEVILRCVPISNHLYFYWYRQILGQKVEFLVSFYNNEISEKSEIFDDQFSVERPDGSNFTLKIRSTKLEDSAMYFCASSVSGGTEAFFGQGTRLTVV.

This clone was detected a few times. This chain's CDR3 is CASSGDRGYTF. The CDR3 DNA is TGTGCCAGCAGTGGGGACAGGGGCTACACCTTC. The genes are TRBV28 and TRBJ1-2; TRBD1 matches 8 bases. This CDR3 has 11 residues. Unmatched junction bases numbered 1, after V lost 5 bases and J lost 8 bases. CDR1 is MDHEN, CDR2 SYDVKM, per germline.

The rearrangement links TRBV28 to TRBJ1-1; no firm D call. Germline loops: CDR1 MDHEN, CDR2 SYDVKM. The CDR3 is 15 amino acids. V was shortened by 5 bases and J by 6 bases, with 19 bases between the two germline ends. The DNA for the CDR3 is TGTGCCAGCAGTCTACCTACTAAACGGGTTCCTGAAGCTTTCTTT. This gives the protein CASSLPTKRVPEAFF.

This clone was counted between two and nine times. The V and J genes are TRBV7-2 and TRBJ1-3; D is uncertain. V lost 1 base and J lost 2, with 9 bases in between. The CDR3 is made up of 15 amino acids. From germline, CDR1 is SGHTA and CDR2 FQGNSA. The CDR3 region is CASSLGVVTGNTIYF. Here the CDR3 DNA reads TGTGCCAGCAGCTTAGGGGTTGTTACTGGAAACACCATATATTTT. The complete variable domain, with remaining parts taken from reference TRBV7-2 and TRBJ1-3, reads GAGVSQSPSNKVTEKGKDVELRCDPISGHTALYWYRQSLGQGLEFLIYFQGNSAPDKSGLPSDRFSAERTGGSVSTLTIQRTQQEDSAVYLCASSLGVVTGNTIYFGEGSWLTVV.

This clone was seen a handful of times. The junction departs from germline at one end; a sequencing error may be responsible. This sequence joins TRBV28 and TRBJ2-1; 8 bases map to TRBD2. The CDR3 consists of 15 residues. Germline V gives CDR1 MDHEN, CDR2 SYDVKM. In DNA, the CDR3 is TGTGCCAGCACTCCTAGCGGGCACTCCTACAATGAGCAGCTCTTC. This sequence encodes CASTPSGHSYNEQLF.